The 27 T cell receptor beta chains given below trace back to one sample, sequenced in a study of shared clonotypes between healthy human individuals. Here immunoSEQ multiplex PCR was the method, and the copy in TCRdb shows in-frame clones only, minus some. This table has some 1.4 million clones, more than 95% appearing once. Material: naive CD4+ T cells sorted from blood. Subset given: CD45RA+ positively selected. The receptor source for this set is a man aged 30-40 years in good health.

This sequence joins TRBV19 and TRBJ2-2, with D unresolved. The CDR3 sequence is 15 residues long. Per germline, CDR1 LNHDA and CDR2 SQIVND (reference sequence). V dropped 6 bases and J dropped 3 bases, with 14 bases sitting between them. In nucleotides, the CDR3 is TGTGCCAGTAGAGACATTACCGCCGACACCGGGGAGCTGTTTTTT. It is translated as CASRDITADTGELFF.

The genes are TRBV18 and TRBJ1-5; 9 bases map to TRBD1. CDR3 size: 15 residues. The germline V gene encodes CDR1 KGHSH and CDR2 LQKENI. The V gene end was trimmed by 2 bases and the J gene end by 8 bases; junction bases not matched to a gene: 7. DNA for the CDR3: TGTGCCAGCTCACCATCTACAGGGGGCGCTGAGCCCCAGCATTTT. Its protein is CASSPSTGGAEPQHF.

The V call is TRBV14, the J call TRBJ2-5; no reliable D call. CDR3 length: 15 amino acids. Germline V lookup: CDR1 SGHDN, CDR2 FVKESK. The V and J ends lost 1 base and 5 bases respectively, with 14 bases between them. CDR3 sequence: CASSQGSRPGETQYF. CDR3 in DNA: TGTGCCAGCAGCCAAGGTAGTCGCCCCGGGGAGACCCAGTACTTC.

The chain is built from TRBV27 and TRBJ2-3; 12 nucleotides align to TRBD2. V lost 3 bases to trimming and J lost 4 bases; unmatched junction nucleotides: 8. In germline, CDR1 is MNHEY, CDR2 SMNVEV (reference sequence). CDR3 length: 17 residues. The CDR3: CASSFWLAGGPADTQYF. As DNA, the CDR3 is TGTGCCAGCAGTTTTTGGCTAGCGGGAGGGCCGGCAGATACGCAGTATTTT.

For this clone: Other DNA sequences from this sample encode an identical CDR3 as well. The DNA of the CDR3 is TGTGCCAGCACTTTACAAGAGACCCAGTACTTC. Encoded protein: CASTLQETQYF. This rearrangement joins TRBV2 to TRBJ2-5; D is uncertain. Germline CDR1 reads SNHLY; CDR2 reads FYNNEI. This CDR3 region has 11 residues. Trimming removed 7 bases from V and 2 bases from J, with 5 bases in between.

The chain uses TRBV29-1 and TRBJ2-5; the D gene is possibly TRBD2 (5 bases). The CDR3 contains 12 residues. Germline CDR1 and CDR2: SQVTM and ANQGSEA. V was trimmed by 7 bases and J by 4 bases, leaving 13 bases between them. CDR3 nucleotides: TGCAGCGGTGAGGCGGGCCCAGAGACCCAGTACTTC. Amino acids: CSGEAGPETQYF.

This sequence joins TRBV28 and TRBJ1-1, with a possible D match to TRBD1 (6 bases). The CDR3 length is 17 residues. V lost 6 bases and J lost 4, with 24 bases in between. CDR1 MDHEN and CDR2 SYDVKM come from the germline V gene. The CDR3 nucleotides read TGTGCCAGCAGACATCATCCGTACAGGGAAGCTCCCACTGAAGCTTTCTTT. This codes for CASRHHPYREAPTEAFF.

This chain uses TRBV5-4 with TRBJ1-1; no clear D. The CDR3 sequence is 12 residues long. Germline CDR1 is SGHNT and CDR2 is YYREEE (reference sequence). The V end lost 0 bases, the J end lost 9 bases, and 9 bases lay between the germline ends. CDR3 sequence (DNA): TGTGCCAGCAGCTTGGCTAATGTCCAAGCTTTCTTT. This translates into CASSLANVQAFF.

As for this clone: The sample contains more than one DNA sequence encoding this CDR3. The gene calls are TRBV5-1 and TRBJ2-5; 10 bases line up with TRBD1. This CDR3 spans 14 amino acids. V trimming: 4 bases; J trimming: 4 bases; junction bases outside the gene matches: 4. In germline, CDR1 is SGHRS, CDR2 YFSETQ. The CDR3 region is CASSLGQGVETQYF. In DNA form, the CDR3 reads TGCGCCAGCAGCCTCGGACAGGGGGTAGAGACCCAGTACTTC.

This rearrangement joins TRBV5-1 to TRBJ2-5; D uncertain. The CDR3 is made up of 12 amino acids. Trimming removed 4 bases at V and 0 bases at J, with 4 bases between. Germline V gives CDR1 SGHRS, CDR2 YFSETQ. CDR3 sequence reads: CASSTDQETQYF. The CDR3 DNA reads as TGCGCCAGCAGCACGGACCAAGAGACCCAGTACTTC.

The J gene is TRBJ2-3, the V gene TRBV5-1; no clear D. The CDR3 is 15 residues long. V was clipped by 4 bases and J by 1 base, with 13 bases between them. The germline V gene has CDR1 SGHRS and CDR2 YFSETQ. CDR3 nucleotides: TGCGCCAGCAGCGAGGACGCCCTGGGCACAGATACGCAGTATTTT. It translates to CASSEDALGTDTQYF.

The rearrangement links TRBV9 to TRBJ1-4; D call uncertain. The CDR3 length is 15 residues. Deletions cut 0 bases from V and 7 bases from J, with 13 bases between. CDR1 and CDR2 (germline): SGDLS, YYNGEE. The CDR3 is CASSVAGMGSEKLFF. The CDR3 DNA sequence: TGTGCCAGCAGCGTAGCGGGTATGGGGAGTGAAAAACTGTTTTTT.

The rearrangement uses TRBV6-1 and TRBJ2-4; D unclear. CDR3 size: 17 residues. V lost 2 bases and J 3 bases, leaving 17 bases between the germline ends. Germline CDR1 and CDR2: MNHNS and SASEGT. CDR3 coding DNA: TGTGCCAGCAGTGAATTCCATGTGGGCATTGACAAAAACATTCAGTACTTC. This gives the protein CASSEFHVGIDKNIQYF.

This chain connects TRBV11-2 to TRBJ2-7; 12 positions agree with TRBD2. Germline CDR1 reads SGHAT; CDR2 reads FQNNGV. The length of the CDR3 is 15 residues. V lost 5 bases and J lost 3; bases outside the gene matches: 5. DNA of the CDR3: TGTGCCAGCAGCCCCACTAGCGGGAGGATCTACGAGCAGTACTTC. Translated, it gives CASSPTSGRIYEQYF.

V is TRBV12-5 and J is TRBJ2-3; D is possibly TRBD1 (5 bases). Germline V gene data show CDR1 as LGHNT and CDR2 as FRNRAP. The CDR3 totals 14 residues. Trimming took off 7 bases at V and 3 bases at J, with 14 bases between the two ends. The CDR3 DNA follows: TGTGCTAGTGCACAGGAGTTGTCGACAGATACGCAGTATTTT. This codes for CASAQELSTDTQYF. Full variable domain (remainder filled in from reference TRBV12-5 and TRBJ2-3): DARVTQTPRHKVTEMGQEVTMRCQPILGHNTVFWYRQTMMQGLELLAYFRNRAPLDDSGMPKDRFSAEMPDATLATLKIQPSEPRDSAVYFCASAQELSTDTQYFGPGTRLTVL.

The chain links TRBV18 to TRBJ1-5; D gene unclear. The V end was cut by 2 bases, the J end by 0 bases, with 11 bases between. Looked up from germline, CDR1 is KGHSH and CDR2 is LQKENI. The CDR3 spans 16 residues. CDR3 in amino acids: CASSPSVGYSNQPQHF. DNA of the CDR3: TGTGCCAGCTCACCATCGGTGGGGTATAGCAATCAGCCCCAGCATTTT.

This chain joins TRBV2 and TRBJ1-4; tentative D call: TRBD1 (5 bases). CDR1 SNHLY and CDR2 FYNNEI come from the germline V gene. Between the trimmed V and J ends, which lost 4 bases and 0 bases, there was a span of 6 bases. The CDR3 has 14 residues. In DNA form, the CDR3 reads TGTGCCAGCAGTGTGACAGCAACTAATGAAAAACTGTTTTTT. Its protein product is CASSVTATNEKLFF. The full variable domain, with the rest looked up from reference TRBV2 and TRBJ1-4, is EPEVTQTPSHQVTQMGQEVILRCVPISNHLYFYWYRQILGQKVEFLVSFYNNEISEKSEIFDDQFSVERPDGSNFTLKIRSTKLEDSAMYFCASSVTATNEKLFFGSGTQLSVL.

The chain is built from TRBV28 and TRBJ1-4; D might be TRBD1 (6 bases). Germline V gene lookup returns CDR1 MDHEN and CDR2 SYDVKM. There are 15 residues in the CDR3. The ends were cut back, 6 bases at V and 7 bases at J, with 18 bases in the middle. CDR3 loop: CASRPPTTGGEKLFF. DNA of the CDR3: TGTGCCAGCAGACCCCCAACGACAGGAGGTGAAAAACTGTTTTTT. Looking up the rest from reference TRBV28 and TRBJ1-4 gives the full variable domain: DVKVTQSSRYLVKRTGEKVFLECVQDMDHENMFWYRQDPGLGLRLIYFSYDVKMKEKGDIPEGYSVSREKKERFSLILESASTNQTSMYLCASRPPTTGGEKLFFGSGTQLSVL.

The rearrangement joins TRBV14 to TRBJ2-3, with 9 bases matching TRBD1. Germline V gene data show CDR1 as SGHDN and CDR2 as FVKESK. The V segment lost 0 bases and the J segment 2 bases; nucleotides outside the gene matches: 9. The CDR3 is 18 amino acids. The CDR3 sequence: CASSQDLPGQGVTDTQYF. Written as DNA, the CDR3 is TGTGCCAGCAGCCAAGACCTCCCGGGACAGGGTGTCACAGATACGCAGTATTTT.

V gene TRBV19 combines with J gene TRBJ2-1; tentatively, D is TRBD2 (5 bases). Germline CDR1 is LNHDA and CDR2 is SQIVND (reference sequence). V shed 5 bases and J shed 0 bases, with 11 bases lying between them. The CDR3 sequence is 15 residues long. The CDR3, as DNA: TGTGCCAGTAGTGTTAGCGATCTCTCCTACAATGAGCAGTTCTTC. Protein: CASSVSDLSYNEQFF. The full variable domain, rest sourced from reference TRBV19 and TRBJ2-1, is DGGITQSPKYLFRKEGQNVTLSCEQNLNHDAMYWYRQDPGQGLRLIYYSQIVNDFQKGDIAEGYSVSREKKESFPLTVTSAQKNPTAFYLCASSVSDLSYNEQFFGPGTRLTVL.

The genes are TRBV6-5 and TRBJ1-1; 9 positions match TRBD1. The CDR3 spans 14 residues. The junction had 9 bases not matched to a gene; V was cut back by 6 bases and J by 7 bases. From germline, CDR1 is MNHEY and CDR2 SVGAGI. The CDR3 protein is CASRNRGQTGEAFF. DNA for the CDR3: TGTGCCAGCAGGAACAGGGGGCAGACGGGTGAAGCTTTCTTT.

In its sample, this clone was seen once. The V gene is TRBV11-3, the J gene TRBJ2-2; the D gene could be TRBD1 or TRBD2 (5 bases each). Trimming removed 5 bases at V and 2 bases at J, with 9 bases between. The CDR3 contains 14 residues. CDR1 and CDR2 from the germline V gene are SGHNT and YENEEA. The CDR3 sequence is CASSNRGNTGELFF. CDR3 sequence (DNA): TGTGCCAGCAGCAACCGGGGCAACACCGGGGAGCTGTTTTTT. The variable domain in full, with the rest retrieved from reference TRBV11-3 and TRBJ2-2, is EAGVVQSPRYKIIEKKQPVAFWCNPISGHNTLYWYLQNLGQGPELLIRYENEEAVDDSQLPKDRFSAERLKGVDSTLKIQPAELGDSAVYLCASSNRGNTGELFFGEGSRLTVL.

A word on this clone: At the DNA level, this CDR3 is encoded by other sequences in the same sample as well. The rearrangement links TRBV6-5 to TRBJ2-2; possible D gene TRBD1, 5 bases. This CDR3 spans 14 amino acids. The V gene lost 4 bases and the J gene lost 4 bases, with 10 bases spanning the gap. Germline CDR1 reads MNHEY; CDR2 reads SVGAGI. This CDR3 is CASSLQGGTGELFF. The CDR3 DNA sequence: TGTGCCAGCAGTTTGCAGGGCGGCACCGGGGAGCTGTTTTTT.

This CDR3 reads CASSLTGTDGEQYF. In DNA form, the CDR3 reads TGTGCCAGCAGCTTAACAGGGACAGATGGCGAGCAGTACTTC. The chain has TRBV7-3 and TRBJ2-7; 7 nucleotides agree with TRBD1. Germline CDR1 and CDR2: SGHTA and FQGTGA. J lost 6 bases, V lost 0 bases, and 5 bases had no gene match. This CDR3 has 14 amino acids.

The genes are TRBV28 and TRBJ2-3, with 8 bases matching TRBD1. Germline loops: CDR1 MDHEN, CDR2 SYDVKM. With V trimmed by 3 bases and J by 6 bases, 11 bases remained unmatched. CDR3 size: 16 residues. The CDR3 region is CASSFFAGGASDTQYF. The DNA of the CDR3 is TGTGCCAGCAGTTTCTTCGCAGGGGGCGCCTCCGATACGCAGTATTTT.

CDR3 residues: CASSVTGTTNQPQHF. In DNA, the CDR3 is TGTGCCAGCAGTGTCACAGGAACTACCAATCAGCCCCAGCATTTT. The chain uses TRBV6-1 and TRBJ1-5, with D perhaps TRBD1 (5 bases). Per germline, CDR1 MNHNS and CDR2 SASEGT. V dropped 4 bases and J dropped 3 bases, with 13 bases sitting between them. CDR3 size: 15 residues.

This chain connects TRBV25-1 to TRBJ2-1; no clear D. Germline assignment: CDR1 MGHDK and CDR2 SYGVNS. Trimming took 1 base from V and 12 from J, leaving 10 bases between them. The CDR3 runs 12 residues. As DNA, the CDR3 is TGTGCCAGCAGTGAATTTGGGTACGGGCAGTTCTTC. Amino acid sequence: CASSEFGYGQFF.